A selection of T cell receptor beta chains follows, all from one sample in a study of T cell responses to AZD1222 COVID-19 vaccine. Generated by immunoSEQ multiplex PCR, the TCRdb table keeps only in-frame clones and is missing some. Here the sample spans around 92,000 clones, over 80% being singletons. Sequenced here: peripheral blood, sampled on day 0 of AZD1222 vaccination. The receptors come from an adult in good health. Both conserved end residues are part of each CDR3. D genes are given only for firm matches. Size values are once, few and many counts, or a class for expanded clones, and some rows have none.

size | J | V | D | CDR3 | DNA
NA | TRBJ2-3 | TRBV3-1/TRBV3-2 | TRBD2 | CASSPLAGEPLSTDTQYF | TGTGCCAGCAGCCCCCTAGCGGGAGAGCCCCTCAGCACAGATACGCAGTATTTT
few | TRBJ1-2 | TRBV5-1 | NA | CASSFGWGADGYTF | TGCGCCAGCAGTTTTGGGTGGGGGGCCGATGGCTACACCTTC
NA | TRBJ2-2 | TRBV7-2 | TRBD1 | CASSLKTGGYTGELFF | TGTGCCAGCAGCCTAAAGACAGGGGGCTACACCGGGGAGCTGTTTTTT
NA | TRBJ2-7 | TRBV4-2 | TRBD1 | CASSHDRGAYEQYF | TGTGCCAGCAGCCACGACAGGGGGGCCTACGAGCAGTACTTC
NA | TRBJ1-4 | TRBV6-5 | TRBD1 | CASSPGQGVGGKLFF | TGTGCCAGCAGTCCGGGACAGGGAGTCGGTGGAAAACTGTTTTTT
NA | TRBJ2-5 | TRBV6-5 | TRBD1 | CASITIRDRGETQYF | TGTGCCAGCATTACGATCCGGGACAGGGGAGAGACCCAGTACTTC
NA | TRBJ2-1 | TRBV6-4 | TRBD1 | CASRRQGAADEQFF | TGTGCCAGCAGAAGACAGGGGGCGGCCGATGAGCAGTTCTTC
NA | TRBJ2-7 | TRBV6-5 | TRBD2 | CASSYSASGRFYEQYF | TGTGCCAGCAGTTACTCGGCTAGCGGGAGGTTCTACGAGCAGTACTTC
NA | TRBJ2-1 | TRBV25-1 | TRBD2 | CASSPYTRTSGNSEQFF | TGTGCCAGCAGTCCTTACACCCGGACTAGCGGGAATAGTGAGCAGTTCTTC
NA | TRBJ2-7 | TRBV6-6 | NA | CASSYGGRDSNYEQYF | TGTGCCAGCAGTTACGGGGGCCGGGACTCCAATTACGAGCAGTACTTC
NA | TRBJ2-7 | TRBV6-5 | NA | CASSSPGRRSYEQYF | TGTGCCAGCAGCTCTCCGGGACGGCGATCCTACGAGCAGTACTTC
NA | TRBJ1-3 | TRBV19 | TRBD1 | CASSEGQATLGNTIYF | TGTGCCAGTAGCGAAGGACAGGCGACTCTGGGAAACACCATATATTTT
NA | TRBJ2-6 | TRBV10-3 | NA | CAISEGSVSGANVLTF | TGTGCCATCAGTGAGGGGTCTGTCTCTGGGGCCAACGTCCTGACTTTC
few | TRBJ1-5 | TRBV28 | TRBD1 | CASSPIDRGNQPQHF | TGTGCCAGCAGCCCCATCGACAGGGGGAATCAGCCCCAGCATTTT